This passage covers 15 T cell receptor beta chains from one sample sequenced in a study of T cell responses to AZD1222 COVID-19 vaccine. The data were produced by immunoSEQ multiplex PCR, yet TCRdb's version contains in-frame clones alone and is incomplete. The repertoire has more than 140,000 clones, around 90% of them found once; the top ten carry about 5.3%. The input for sequencing was peripheral blood, taken on day 0 of AZD1222 vaccination. Every receptor here comes from an adult in good health.

The rearrangement uses TRBV19 and TRBJ2-3; the D gene could be TRBD1 or TRBD2 (6 bases each). CDR1 and CDR2 (germline): LNHDA, SQIVND (reference sequence). The CDR3 has 16 residues. The V gene lost 1 base and the J gene lost 0 bases, with 11 bases spanning the gap. In nucleotides, the CDR3 is TGTGCCAGTAGTATAGCCCTCGGGGGCAGCACAGATACGCAGTATTTT. Translating gives CASSIALGGSTDTQYF.

The sample holds one count of this clone. The chain joins TRBV5-1 to TRBJ1-6, with D possibly matching TRBD1 (5 bases). The V end was cut by 1 base, the J end by 7 bases, with 12 bases between. CDR3 length: 15 residues. The germline V gene has CDR1 SGHRS and CDR2 YFSETQ. CDR3 loop: CASSLSGTVNSPLHF. The CDR3 coding sequence is TGCGCCAGCAGCTTGTCCGGGACGGTGAATTCACCCCTCCACTTT.

The J gene is TRBJ1-1, the V gene TRBV2, with D hard to call. The length of the CDR3 is 13 residues. CDR1 SNHLY and CDR2 FYNNEI come from the germline V gene. V was pared by 4 bases and J by 1 base, with 7 bases between. DNA for the CDR3: TGTGCCAGCAGTGCCCAAGAGAACACTGAAGCTTTCTTT. Its protein is CASSAQENTEAFF. Full variable domain (remainder filled in from reference TRBV2 and TRBJ1-1): EPEVTQTPSHQVTQMGQEVILRCVPISNHLYFYWYRQILGQKVEFLVSFYNNEISEKSEIFDDQFSVERPDGSNFTLKIRSTKLEDSAMYFCASSAQENTEAFFGQGTRLTVV.

The chain uses TRBV4-3 and TRBJ2-3, with TRBD2 matching over 10 bases. This CDR3 has 16 residues. The V and J ends lost 2 bases and 4 bases, in that order; junction bases with no gene match: 6. Germline loops: CDR1 LGHNA, CDR2 YSLEER. CDR3 region: CASSQSLAGVADTQYF. The CDR3 DNA is TGCGCCAGCAGCCAATCCCTAGCGGGAGTCGCAGATACGCAGTATTTT.

Remarks on this clone: Other DNA sequences in this sample translate to the same CDR3. The chain combines TRBV19 with TRBJ2-7, with TRBD2 identical over 10 bases. The CDR3 has 15 residues. V shed 1 base, J shed 1 base, and the junction held 1 base outside the gene matches. Germline lookup yields CDR1 LNHDA and CDR2 SQIVND (reference sequence). CDR3 sequence: CASSIAAGGSYEQYF. CDR3 sequence (DNA): TGTGCCAGTAGTATAGCAGCGGGAGGGTCCTACGAGCAGTACTTC.

The chain employs TRBV28 and TRBJ1-2, with 12 positions matching TRBD1. Germline V gene sequence: CDR1 MDHEN, CDR2 SYDVKM. The length of the CDR3 is 15 residues. J lost 4 bases, V lost 5 bases, and 5 bases had no gene match. CDR3: CASSPGTGGGYGYTF. CDR3 coding DNA: TGTGCCAGCAGTCCCGGGACAGGGGGCGGCTATGGCTACACCTTC.

This clone was seen only once. V usage is TRBV6-5 and J usage is TRBJ2-2, with TRBD1 matching over 8 bases. The CDR3 sequence is 15 residues long. With V trimmed by 7 bases and J by 1 base, 5 bases remained unmatched. CDR1 is MNHEY, CDR2 SVGAGI, per germline. The CDR3 loop reads CASTPGGLNTGELFF. The CDR3 DNA is TGTGCCAGCACCCCAGGGGGCCTGAACACCGGGGAGCTGTTTTTT.

This chain links TRBV3-1 (or the pseudogene TRBV3-2) with TRBJ1-5, with a tentative D call TRBD1 (5 bases). The CDR3 runs 13 residues. V lost 4 bases and J 7 bases, leaving 11 bases between the germline ends. Germline values: CDR1 LGHDT, CDR2 YNNKEL (reference sequence). The CDR3 bases are TGTGCCAGCAGCCGAGGTGGGGGGCAGCCCCAGCATTTT. This encodes CASSRGGGQPQHF.

The chain uses TRBV7-2 and TRBJ1-1; tentative D call: TRBD1 (5 bases). The V and J ends lost 7 bases and 3 bases respectively, with 15 bases between them. Germline CDR1 reads SGHTA; CDR2 reads FQGNSA. This CDR3 has 14 residues. This CDR3 reads CASTQGGQDTEAFF. The CDR3 region has the DNA TGTGCCAGCACCCAGGGAGGGCAGGACACTGAAGCTTTCTTT.

The chain carries TRBV19 and TRBJ1-1, with 7 bases identical to TRBD1. The germline CDR1 and CDR2 sequences are LNHDA and SQIVND (reference sequence). V lost 4 bases and J lost 3; bases outside the gene matches: 8. The CDR3 runs to 15 residues. The chain's CDR3 is CASSTTGEGDTEAFF. Written as DNA, the CDR3 is TGTGCCAGTAGTACCACAGGGGAGGGGGACACTGAAGCTTTCTTT.

V usage is TRBV5-5 and J usage is TRBJ2-5; D gene unclear. Trimming cost V 4 bases and J 0 bases, with 10 bases left between them. Per germline, CDR1 SGHKS and CDR2 YYEKEE (reference sequence). The CDR3 runs to 14 residues. CDR3 nucleotides: TGTGCCAGCAGCATGACACACAACCAAGAGACCCAGTACTTC. As protein: CASSMTHNQETQYF. Using reference TRBV5-5 and TRBJ2-5 for the parts outside the CDR3, the full variable domain is DAGVTQSPTHLIKTRGQQVTLRCSPISGHKSVSWYQQVLGQGPQFIFQYYEKEERGRGNFPDRFSARQFPNYSSELNVNALLLGDSALYLCASSMTHNQETQYFGPGTRLLVL.

This clone was observed once. The chain combines TRBV12-3 or TRBV12-4 with TRBJ2-7; no definite D call. The V end lost 1 base, the J end lost 6 bases, and 4 bases lay between the germline ends. This CDR3 region has 11 residues. CDR3 DNA: TGTGCCAGCAGTTTAGGGGCCGAGCAGTACTTC. Amino acids: CASSLGAEQYF.

J is TRBJ1-1 and V is TRBV27; weak D call: TRBD1 (5 bases). The CDR3 sequence is 11 residues long. The V and J ends lost 8 bases and 7 bases respectively, with 11 bases between them. Per the germline V gene, CDR1 is MNHEY and CDR2 is SMNVEV (reference sequence). The CDR3 nucleotides read TGTGCCAGCTCATATGGGGGTGAAGCTTTCTTT. Protein: CASSYGGEAFF.

The V gene is TRBV18, the J gene TRBJ2-7, with 14 bases fitting TRBD2. V lost 3 bases, J lost 4 bases, and 11 bases stayed unmatched. CDR3 length equals 18 residues. Germline V gene sequence: CDR1 KGHSH, CDR2 LQKENI. In DNA form, the CDR3 reads TGTGCCAGCTCACCTGTAAGTCGAGGGACTAGCGGGAGTTACGAGCAGTACTTC. Translation gives CASSPVSRGTSGSYEQYF.

This clone was counted once. The V gene is TRBV14, the J gene TRBJ1-1; D is unclear. This CDR3 comprises 15 residues. V lost 6 bases, J lost 2 bases, and 16 bases lay in between. Germline V lookup: CDR1 SGHDN, CDR2 FVKESK. CDR3 sequence reads: CASSPLVGINTEAFF. For the CDR3, the DNA is TGTGCCAGCAGTCCCCTGGTAGGGATCAACACTGAAGCTTTCTTT.